These 27 T cell receptor beta chains originate from one sample sequenced in a study of cytotoxic CD8 clonotypes in ibrutinib-treated CLL. The protocol was immunoSEQ multiplex PCR, while the TCRdb copy is restricted to in-frame clones and leaves out a portion. The sample records about 130,000 clones, approximately 85% being singletons. The starting material was PBMCs, obtained after 24 months of ibrutinib treatment. Receptor source: a human donor with chronic lymphocytic leukemia.

The V call is TRBV5-6, the J call TRBJ2-3; the match to TRBD2 covers 8 bases. The CDR3 is 18 amino acids. With 2 bases clipped from V and 5 bases from J, the junction kept 16 bases outside the gene matches. The V gene's germline CDR1 is SGHDT and CDR2 YYEEEE. DNA for the CDR3: TGTGCCAGCAGCTTTCTGGGAAGGCGACTAGCGATAGGAGATACGCAGTATTTT. Its protein is CASSFLGRRLAIGDTQYF.

This clone has just one count. V and J are TRBV28 and TRBJ2-3, with 8 bases identical to TRBD2. This CDR3 region has 16 residues. V shed 2 bases, J shed 6 bases, and the junction held 10 bases outside the gene matches. Per germline, CDR1 MDHEN and CDR2 SYDVKM. The CDR3 protein is CASSLGGSGRSDTQYF. In nucleotides, the CDR3 is TGTGCCAGCAGTTTAGGGGGCAGCGGGAGAAGTGATACGCAGTATTTT.

V usage is TRBV19 and J usage is TRBJ2-3; no clear D. The CDR3 is 11 amino acids. The germline gives CDR1 LNHDA, CDR2 SQIVND (reference sequence). Trimming left V 5 bases short and J 5 bases short, with 5 bases between. CDR3 bases: TGTGCCAGTAGTCGGAAAGATACGCAGTATTTT. Protein: CASSRKDTQYF. The variable domain in full, completed from reference TRBV19 and TRBJ2-3, reads DGGITQSPKYLFRKEGQNVTLSCEQNLNHDAMYWYRQDPGQGLRLIYYSQIVNDFQKGDIAEGYSVSREKKESFPLTVTSAQKNPTAFYLCASSRKDTQYFGPGTRLTVL.

The chain links TRBV28 to TRBJ2-3; D might be TRBD2 (7 bases). Trimming left V 6 bases short and J 0 bases short, with 13 bases between. Germline V lookup: CDR1 MDHEN, CDR2 SYDVKM. This CDR3 spans 15 amino acids. The CDR3 region is CASRVGGGSTDTQYF. The CDR3 DNA sequence: TGTGCCAGCAGGGTGGGAGGGGGAAGCACAGATACGCAGTATTTT.

The chain combines TRBV9 with TRBJ2-6; no definite D call. The germline gives CDR1 SGDLS, CDR2 YYNGEE. This CDR3 is built from 15 residues. V dropped 1 base and J dropped 9 bases, with 14 bases sitting between them. The CDR3 region is CASSVSFYPNNVLTF. The CDR3 region has the DNA TGTGCCAGCAGCGTAAGTTTCTACCCCAACAACGTCCTGACTTTC.

J is TRBJ1-2 and V is TRBV29-1; 9 bases align to TRBD1. The trim removed 2 bases at V and 7 bases at J, leaving 11 bases unmatched. The CDR3 runs 15 residues. CDR1 and CDR2 (germline): SQVTM, ANQGSEA. The CDR3 coding sequence is TGCAGCGTTGAATTTTACGGACAGGGGCGTACTGGCTACACCTTC. Protein product: CSVEFYGQGRTGYTF.

V gene TRBV28 combines with J gene TRBJ1-2, with TRBD1 as a possible D gene (5 bases). This CDR3 contains 13 residues. Germline V gene sequence: CDR1 MDHEN, CDR2 SYDVKM. Deletions cut 4 bases from V and 4 bases from J, with 10 bases between. CDR3 residues: CASSYQGLYGYTF. The DNA of the CDR3 is TGTGCCAGCAGTTACCAGGGACTCTATGGCTACACCTTC.

The chain carries TRBV19 and TRBJ2-7, with D perhaps TRBD1 (8 bases). Trimming shortened V by 8 bases and J by 3 bases, and 17 bases separated the two germline ends. This CDR3 region has 14 residues. CDR1 is LNHDA and CDR2 is SQIVND in the germline V gene (reference sequence). This chain's CDR3 is CASSQQGGHYEQYF. In DNA form, the CDR3 reads TGTGCCAGTTCCCAACAGGGGGGGCACTACGAGCAGTACTTC.

The chain links TRBV11-1 to TRBJ2-7; 7 positions agree with TRBD1. The V gene end was trimmed by 5 bases and the J gene end by 3 bases; junction bases not matched to a gene: 7. The CDR3 extends over 14 amino acids. Germline CDR1 SGHAT, CDR2 FQDESV (reference sequence). CDR3 bases: TGTGCCAGCAGCCTGGCGACAGGGAACTACGAGCAGTACTTC. Its protein product is CASSLATGNYEQYF.

V and J are TRBV7-9 and TRBJ2-5, with D possibly being TRBD2 (6 bases). Germline values: CDR1 SEHNR, CDR2 FQNEAQ (reference sequence). Trimming removed 4 bases at V and 2 bases at J, with 11 bases between. This CDR3 contains 14 residues. The CDR3 here is CASSSRDWQETQYF. The CDR3 DNA reads as TGTGCCAGCAGCTCCAGGGACTGGCAAGAGACCCAGTACTTC.

The V gene is TRBV9, the J gene TRBJ2-7; TRBD1 or TRBD2 may be the D gene (5 bases each). The CDR3 has 13 amino acids. The V end lost 0 bases, the J end lost 6 bases, and 10 bases lay between the germline ends. The germline V gene has CDR1 SGDLS and CDR2 YYNGEE. This chain's CDR3 is CASSVGAGTEQYF. CDR3 bases: TGTGCCAGCAGCGTAGGGGCAGGGACCGAGCAGTACTTC.

The chain links TRBV19 to TRBJ2-5; 10 bases match TRBD1. CDR3 size: 15 residues. Germline V gives CDR1 LNHDA, CDR2 SQIVND (reference sequence). J was trimmed by 6 bases and V by 3 bases; bases with no gene match: 7. The CDR3 spells CASSILGQGTKTQYF. In nucleotides, the CDR3 is TGTGCCAGTAGTATTTTGGGACAGGGGACAAAGACCCAGTACTTC.

The J gene is TRBJ1-2, the V gene TRBV28; a weak D match, TRBD1 (6 bases). CDR1 and CDR2 (germline): MDHEN, SYDVKM. Trimming shortened V by 9 bases and J by 6 bases, and 14 bases separated the two germline ends. The CDR3 has 12 residues. The CDR3 region is CASTLGGHGYTF. The CDR3 DNA reads as TGTGCCAGTACCTTAGGGGGACATGGCTACACCTTC.

Written as DNA, the CDR3 is TGTGCCAGTATACAGGGGGTCTCTGGGGCCAACGTCCTGACTTTC. It specifies CASIQGVSGANVLTF. This chain joins TRBV19 and TRBJ2-6, with 8 bases lining up with TRBD1. In germline, CDR1 is LNHDA, CDR2 SQIVND (reference sequence). This CDR3 region has 15 residues. Losses at the gene ends were 7 bases for V and 0 bases for J; bases not matched to a gene: 2. Based on the CDR3 plus reference TRBV19 and TRBJ2-6, the full variable domain is DGGITQSPKYLFRKEGQNVTLSCEQNLNHDAMYWYRQDPGQGLRLIYYSQIVNDFQKGDIAEGYSVSREKKESFPLTVTSAQKNPTAFYLCASIQGVSGANVLTFGAGSRLTVL.

The CDR3: CASSQEQDLGYTF. DNA of the CDR3: TGCGCCAGCAGCCAGGAACAGGACTTGGGCTACACCTTC. The chain combines TRBV4-3 with TRBJ1-2; maybe TRBD1 (5 bases). Germline CDR1 is LGHNA and CDR2 is YSLEER. This CDR3 is 13 amino acids long. V was shortened by 3 bases and J by 8 bases, with 13 bases between the two germline ends.

The chain links TRBV14 to TRBJ2-7, with D unclear. Germline CDR1 SGHDN, CDR2 FVKESK. Trimming left V 3 bases short and J 4 bases short, with 19 bases between. CDR3 size: 16 residues. In DNA form, the CDR3 reads TGTGCCAGCAGCCATCGGCGAGTCTATTCCCAATACGAGCAGTACTTC. This translates into CASSHRRVYSQYEQYF.

This clone has just a few counts. This chain uses TRBV6-5 with TRBJ1-4, with no clear D. The CDR3 sequence is 13 residues long. Germline loops: CDR1 MNHEY, CDR2 SVGAGI. Trimming cost V 6 bases and J 3 bases, with 8 bases left between them. The DNA of the CDR3 is TGTGCCAGCAGCCTGCGAGCTAATGAAAAACTGTTTTTT. It yields the protein CASSLRANEKLFF.

V usage is TRBV13 and J usage is TRBJ1-2; D may be TRBD1 (5 bases). V was pared by 5 bases and J by 5 bases, with 15 bases between. The CDR3 is made up of 14 amino acids. Germline V gene data show CDR1 as PRHDT and CDR2 as FYEKMQ (reference sequence). CDR3 coding DNA: TGTGCCAGCAGCATCCGGGACGGACATTATGGCTACACCTTC. This encodes CASSIRDGHYGYTF.

The chain recombines TRBV30 with TRBJ2-7; weak D call: TRBD1 (5 bases). V was trimmed by 1 base and J by 7 bases, leaving 11 bases between them. There are 12 residues in the CDR3. In germline, CDR1 is GTSNPN, CDR2 SVGIG (reference sequence). CDR3 loop: CAWSAQGREQYF. The CDR3 DNA reads TGTGCCTGGAGTGCGCAGGGTCGGGAGCAGTACTTC.

This chain links TRBV6-6 with TRBJ2-5; D is perhaps TRBD2 (6 bases). Trimming stripped 10 bases from V and 3 bases from J, with 21 bases between. In germline, CDR1 is MNHNY, CDR2 SVGAGI (reference sequence). The CDR3 sequence is 15 residues long. CDR3 residues: CATNSYELAKETQYF. The CDR3 nucleotides are TGTGCCACCAATTCGTACGAGCTAGCGAAAGAGACCCAGTACTTC.

The V call is TRBV9, the J call TRBJ2-5; 8 bases align to TRBD2. The CDR3 runs to 15 residues. V lost 4 bases, J lost 2 bases, and 7 bases stayed unmatched. CDR1 and CDR2 from the germline V gene are SGDLS and YYNGEE. The CDR3 loop is CASSLPTGGQETQYF. The CDR3 coding sequence is TGTGCCAGCAGCCTCCCCACGGGGGGGCAAGAGACCCAGTACTTC.

CDR3 DNA: TGTGCCAGCAGTTCCTCACAGGGGATTACGCAGTATTTT. It specifies CASSSSQGITQYF. The rearrangement uses TRBV27 and TRBJ2-3; 7 bases are a match to TRBD1. V gave up 4 bases and J gave up 8 bases; unmatched junction bases: 6. In germline, CDR1 is MNHEY, CDR2 SMNVEV (reference sequence). This CDR3 is 13 amino acids long.

CDR3 coding DNA: TGTGCCAGCAGTTATCAACAGGGGGCTGAAGCTTTCTTT. This translates into CASSYQQGAEAFF. V and J are TRBV6-5 and TRBJ1-1, with 8 bases identical to TRBD1. V gave up 3 bases and J gave up 6 bases; unmatched junction bases: 3. This CDR3 spans 13 amino acids. CDR1 MNHEY and CDR2 SVGAGI come from the germline V gene.

V usage is TRBV6-1 and J usage is TRBJ2-7, with D uncertain. CDR3 length: 10 residues. Trimming removed 6 bases from V and 2 bases from J, with 2 bases in between. Germline lookup yields CDR1 MNHNS and CDR2 SASEGT. CDR3 nucleotides: TGTGCCAGCAGCACCTACGAGCAGTACTTC. This translates into CASSTYEQYF.

This chain connects TRBV11-2 to TRBJ1-2, with D perhaps matching TRBD1 (6 bases). V was clipped by 5 bases and J by 4 bases, with 14 bases between them. From germline, CDR1 is SGHAT and CDR2 FQNNGV. The CDR3 loop spans 14 amino acids. The CDR3 nucleotides read TGTGCCAGCAGCAGAGAGGGGGGATCCTATGGCTACACCTTC. This codes for CASSREGGSYGYTF.

This clone has more than one count but fewer than ten. The genes are TRBV28 and TRBJ1-5; D gene ambiguous. Germline CDR1 and CDR2: MDHEN and SYDVKM. CDR3 size: 16 residues. V was cut by 7 bases and J by 2 bases, with 18 bases left in between. CDR3 nucleotides: TGTGCCAGCACCGTTTCGGGCCTTCGTGGCAATCAGCCCCAGCATTTT. Translating gives CASTVSGLRGNQPQHF.

The chain uses TRBV29-1 and TRBJ1-1, with D perhaps TRBD1 (5 bases). The V end was cut by 5 bases, the J end by 3 bases, with 13 bases between. Germline V gene lookup returns CDR1 SQVTM and CDR2 ANQGSEA. CDR3 size: 13 residues. This chain's CDR3 is CSVLWDLHTEAFF. As DNA, the CDR3 is TGCAGCGTTCTCTGGGACTTACACACTGAAGCTTTCTTT.